A selection of T cell receptor beta chains follows, all from one sample in a study of blood T cell repertoires in COVID-19. Profiling relied on immunoSEQ multiplex PCR, and the TCRdb table lists in-frame clones only, not all of them. The sample shows roughly 140,000 clones, 75% to 85% of them seen only once. The material sequenced was peripheral blood. The receptors were gathered from a woman aged 80 or over with acute or convalescent COVID-19. CDR3s include the opening cysteine and the closing phenylalanine or tryptophan. The D gene is left open where the match is weak. The listing skips clone size in some rows; elsewhere it reads once, few, many or a size class.

d_gene	abundance	v_gene	j_gene	CDR3aa	CDR3nt
TRBD1	once	TRBV27	TRBJ1-2	CASSRQGGYGYTF	TGTGCCAGCAGTCGACAGGGAGGCTATGGCTACACCTTC
NA	NA	TRBV2	TRBJ2-5	CASSKYPSDRNLETQYF	TGTGCCAGCAGTAAATACCCCTCCGACAGAAACCTAGAGACCCAGTACTTC
TRBD2	NA	TRBV9	TRBJ2-1	CASSSGLAGGYNEQFF	TGTGCCAGCAGCAGCGGACTAGCGGGAGGCTACAATGAGCAGTTCTTC
NA	NA	TRBV9	TRBJ2-3	CASSPRPGGRADTQYF	TGTGCCAGCAGCCCCCGCCCGGGGGGCCGGGCAGATACGCAGTATTTT
NA	NA	TRBV3-1/TRBV3-2	TRBJ2-4	CASSQEFLLNIQYF	TGTGCCAGCAGCCAAGAATTCCTATTAAACATTCAGTACTTC
TRBD1	NA	TRBV2	TRBJ2-7	CASRRDSPYEQYF	TGTGCCAGCAGGAGGGACAGCCCCTACGAGCAGTACTTC
TRBD1	NA	TRBV28	TRBJ1-5	CASCMGQGGYQPQHF	TGTGCCAGCTGCATGGGACAGGGAGGTTATCAGCCCCAGCATTTT
NA	once	TRBV4-1	TRBJ2-5	CASSQSLAFQETQYF	TGCGCCAGCAGCCAATCTCTGGCTTTCCAAGAGACCCAGTACTTC
NA	NA	TRBV12-3/TRBV12-4	TRBJ1-1	CASSLGARTEAFF	TGTGCCAGCAGTTTGGGGGCGCGGACTGAAGCTTTCTTT
NA	once	TRBV13	TRBJ1-4	CASSLRQGREKLFF	TGTGCCAGCAGCTTAAGGCAGGGTAGAGAAAAACTGTTTTTT
NA	NA	TRBV2	TRBJ2-5	CASSSPSGSPEETQYF	TGTGCCAGCAGTTCTCCATCCGGGTCCCCGGAGGAGACCCAGTACTTC
NA	NA	TRBV2	TRBJ2-5	CASRESRLVGETQYF	TGTGCCAGCAGGGAATCAAGACTAGTTGGAGAGACCCAGTACTTC
TRBD1	NA	TRBV4-1	TRBJ2-3	CASSRRQGGSTDTQYF	TGCGCCAGCAGCCGGAGACAGGGTGGGTCGACAGATACGCAGTATTTT
TRBD1	NA	TRBV7-6	TRBJ1-3	CASSLVTGAGNTIYF	TGTGCCAGCAGCTTAGTGACAGGGGCTGGAAACACCATATATTTT
NA	NA	TRBV6-5	TRBJ1-5	CATHRGNQPQHF	TGTGCCACCCACAGGGGCAATCAGCCCCAGCATTTT
NA	few	TRBV7-9	TRBJ1-6	CASSLGQPNSPLHF	TGTGCCAGCAGCTTGGGACAACCAAATTCACCCCTCCACTTT
TRBD2	NA	TRBV27	TRBJ2-1	CASSGGLASLNEQFF	TGTGCCAGCAGCGGGGGACTAGCGTCTCTCAATGAGCAGTTCTTC
NA	NA	TRBV27	TRBJ1-4	CASSRGRGDEKLFF	TGTGCCAGCAGTCGGGGCAGGGGTGACGAAAAACTGTTTTTT
TRBD1	NA	TRBV5-1	TRBJ1-1	CASSIRWTGVNTEAFF	TGCGCCAGCAGCATACGGTGGACAGGCGTGAACACTGAAGCTTTCTTT
NA	once	TRBV21-1	TRBJ2-3	CASSKAEGVGADTQYF	TGTGCCAGCAGCAAAGCGGAGGGAGTGGGCGCAGATACGCAGTATTTT
TRBD1	NA	TRBV5-1	TRBJ2-3	CASSFATGGGADTQYF	TGCGCCAGCAGCTTCGCGACAGGGGGTGGTGCAGATACGCAGTATTTT
NA	NA	TRBV14	TRBJ2-5	CASSQDWASSTQYF	TGTGCCAGCAGCCAAGATTGGGCTTCGTCGACCCAGTACTTC
NA	NA	TRBV24-1	TRBJ2-3	CATSDIIATDTQYF	TGTGCCACCAGTGATATTATAGCCACCGATACGCAGTATTTT
NA	NA	TRBV6-1	TRBJ2-7	CASSDGASIYEQYF	TGTGCCAGCAGTGATGGGGCTAGTATATACGAGCAGTACTTC
TRBD1	NA	TRBV6-5	TRBJ1-3	CASSIDREAGNTIYF	TGTGCCAGCAGTATAGACAGGGAGGCTGGAAACACCATATATTTT
NA	NA	TRBV4-1	TRBJ1-5	CASSQDRRVLGNQPQHF	TGCGCCAGCAGCCAAGATAGGAGGGTCTTAGGCAATCAGCCCCAGCATTTT
TRBD1	NA	TRBV11-2	TRBJ2-5	CASSLEGQGTTQYF	TGTGCCAGCAGCTTAGAGGGACAGGGGACGACCCAGTACTTC
TRBD1	few	TRBV28	TRBJ1-2	CASTSDKGGVGYTF	TGTGCCAGCACTTCGGACAAAGGGGGCGTGGGCTACACCTTC
TRBD2	NA	TRBV4-2	TRBJ2-3	CASSQEGASGGTDTQYF	TGTGCCAGCAGCCAAGAAGGAGCTAGCGGGGGCACAGATACGCAGTATTTT
NA	NA	TRBV5-5	TRBJ1-5	CASSWGGGQPQHF	TGTGCCAGCAGCTGGGGGGGAGGTCAGCCCCAGCATTTT
TRBD2	NA	TRBV10-3	TRBJ2-1	CAISVGLGGINNEQFF	TGTGCCATCAGTGTGGGACTAGGAGGTATTAACAATGAGCAGTTCTTC
TRBD1	NA	TRBV2	TRBJ1-3	CASSVRDRAAGNTIYF	TGTGCCAGCAGTGTCCGGGACAGGGCGGCTGGAAACACCATATATTTT
TRBD2	NA	TRBV10-1	TRBJ2-1	CASSEASGDDNEQFF	TGCGCCAGCAGTGAGGCTAGCGGGGATGACAATGAGCAGTTCTTC